These T cell receptor beta chains were read from a single sample in a study of blood T cells in healthy people across ages. In TCRdb, the 5' RACE reads were re-called with MiXCR into one record per CDR3 protein. The sample has 650,000 to 950,000 distinct CDR3 sequences, around 42% seen once; the top ten hold under 20%. Sequencing input: blood. The source of these receptors is a man in his 60s in good health. CDR3s leave out the opening cysteine and the closing phenylalanine or tryptophan.

12	TRBV7-2	TRBJ2-4	ASSPGTGGIIQY
14	TRBV6-5	TRBJ2-1	ASSLTTPTKGSVEF
15	TRBV5-1	TRBJ2-5	ASSPGGVGAGQETQY
14	TRBV5-1	TRBJ2-5	ASSSRQGERVETQY
12	TRBV15	TRBJ2-7	ATSSHGQAYEQY
11	TRBV20-1	TRBJ1-1	SASAGAVPEAF
13	TRBV19	TRBJ1-4	ASTRVPTTNEKLF
11	TRBV29-1	TRBJ1-1	SVNQGQGTEAF
10	TRBV7-9	TRBJ2-7	ASSPQSYEQY
14	TRBV7-2	TRBJ2-3	ASSPRLAVLTDTQY
13	TRBV20-1	TRBJ2-5	SASGQLADQETQY
10	TRBV20-1	TRBJ1-1	SARGMGTEAF
15	TRBV4-3	TRBJ2-7	ASSQDTRTGFSYEQY
13	TRBV6-6	TRBJ1-4	ASRPAGQGFKKLF
13	TRBV12-3/TRBV12-4	TRBJ1-1	ASRSYLRGNTEAF